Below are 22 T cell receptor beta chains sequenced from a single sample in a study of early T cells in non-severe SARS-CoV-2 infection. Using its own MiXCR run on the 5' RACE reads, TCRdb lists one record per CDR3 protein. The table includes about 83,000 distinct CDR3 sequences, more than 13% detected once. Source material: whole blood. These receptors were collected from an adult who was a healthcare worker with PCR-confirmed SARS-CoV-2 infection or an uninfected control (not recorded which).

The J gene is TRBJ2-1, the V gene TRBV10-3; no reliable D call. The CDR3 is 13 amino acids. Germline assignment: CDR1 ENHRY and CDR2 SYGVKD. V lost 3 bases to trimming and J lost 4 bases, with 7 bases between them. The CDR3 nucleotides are TGTGCCATCAGTGAAAGAGGATACAATGAGCAGTTCTTC. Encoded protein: CAISERGYNEQFF.

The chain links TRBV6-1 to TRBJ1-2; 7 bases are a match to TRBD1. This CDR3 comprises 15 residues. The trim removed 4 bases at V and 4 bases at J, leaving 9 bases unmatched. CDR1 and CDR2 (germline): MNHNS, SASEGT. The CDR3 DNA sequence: TGTGCCAGCAGTGCTCCAGGGGGTATCGGCTATGGCTACACCTTC. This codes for CASSAPGGIGYGYTF.

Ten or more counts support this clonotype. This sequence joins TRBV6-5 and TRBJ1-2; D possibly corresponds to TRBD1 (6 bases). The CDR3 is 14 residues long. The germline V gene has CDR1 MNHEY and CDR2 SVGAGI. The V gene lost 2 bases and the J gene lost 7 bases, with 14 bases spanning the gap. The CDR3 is CASSYGAGVPGYTF. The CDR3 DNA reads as TGTGCCAGCAGTTACGGGGCAGGGGTTCCTGGCTACACCTTC.

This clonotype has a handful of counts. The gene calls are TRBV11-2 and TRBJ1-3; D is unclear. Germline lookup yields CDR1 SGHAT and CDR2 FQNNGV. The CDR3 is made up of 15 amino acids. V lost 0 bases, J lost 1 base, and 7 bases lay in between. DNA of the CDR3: TGTGCCAGCAGCTTAGATCGAGTTTCTGGAAACACCATATATTTT. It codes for CASSLDRVSGNTIYF.

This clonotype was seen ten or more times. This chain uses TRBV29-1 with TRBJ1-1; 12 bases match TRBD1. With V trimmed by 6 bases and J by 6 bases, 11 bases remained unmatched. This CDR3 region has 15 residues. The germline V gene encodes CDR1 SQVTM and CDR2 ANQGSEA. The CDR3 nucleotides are TGCAGCGTAGATACCGGGACAGGGGGCTTCGCTGAAGCTTTCTTT. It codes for CSVDTGTGGFAEAFF. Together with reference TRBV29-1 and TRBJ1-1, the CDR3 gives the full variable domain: SAVISQKPSRDICQRGTSLTIQCQVDSQVTMMFWYRQQPGQSLTLIATANQGSEATYESGFVIDKFPISRPNLTFSTLTVSNMSPEDSSIYLCSVDTGTGGFAEAFFGQGTRLTVV.

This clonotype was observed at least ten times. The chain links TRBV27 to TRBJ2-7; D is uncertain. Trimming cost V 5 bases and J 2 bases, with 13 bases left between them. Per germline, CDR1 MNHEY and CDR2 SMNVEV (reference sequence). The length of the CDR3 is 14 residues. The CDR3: CASSPRVYAYEQYF. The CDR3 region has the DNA TGTGCCAGCAGTCCCCGGGTCTACGCCTACGAGCAGTACTTC.

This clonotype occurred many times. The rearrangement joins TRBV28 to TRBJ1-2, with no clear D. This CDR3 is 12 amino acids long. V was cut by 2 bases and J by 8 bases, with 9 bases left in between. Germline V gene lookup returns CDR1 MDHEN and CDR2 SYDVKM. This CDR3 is CASSLTGVGYTF. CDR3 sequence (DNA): TGTGCCAGCAGTTTAACCGGGGTAGGCTACACCTTC.

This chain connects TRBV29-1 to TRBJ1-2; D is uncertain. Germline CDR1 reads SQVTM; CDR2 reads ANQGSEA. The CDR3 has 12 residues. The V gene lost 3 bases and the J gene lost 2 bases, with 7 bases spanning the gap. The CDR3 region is CSVEAANYGYTF. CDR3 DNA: TGCAGCGTTGAGGCAGCCAACTATGGCTACACCTTC.

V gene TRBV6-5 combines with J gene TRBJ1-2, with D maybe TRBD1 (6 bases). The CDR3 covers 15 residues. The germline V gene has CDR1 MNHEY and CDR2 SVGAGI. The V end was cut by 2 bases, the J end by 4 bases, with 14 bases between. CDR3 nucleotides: TGTGCCAGCAGTTACCTGGGGGGGCGCGGCTATGGCTACACCTTC. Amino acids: CASSYLGGRGYGYTF.

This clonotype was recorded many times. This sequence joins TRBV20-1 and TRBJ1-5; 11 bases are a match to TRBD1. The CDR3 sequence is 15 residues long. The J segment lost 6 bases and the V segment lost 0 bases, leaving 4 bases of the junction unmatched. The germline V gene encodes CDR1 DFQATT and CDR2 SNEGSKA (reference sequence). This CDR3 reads CSARDRDRGFQPQHF. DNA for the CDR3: TGCAGTGCTAGAGATCGGGACAGGGGGTTTCAGCCCCAGCATTTT.

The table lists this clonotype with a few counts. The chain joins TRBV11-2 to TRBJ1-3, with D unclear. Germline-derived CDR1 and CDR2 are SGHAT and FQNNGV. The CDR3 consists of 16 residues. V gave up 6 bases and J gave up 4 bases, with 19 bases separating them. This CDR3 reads CASSTVGKGGGNTIYF. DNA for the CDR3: TGTGCCAGCAGTACCGTGGGAAAGGGCGGAGGAAACACCATATATTTT.

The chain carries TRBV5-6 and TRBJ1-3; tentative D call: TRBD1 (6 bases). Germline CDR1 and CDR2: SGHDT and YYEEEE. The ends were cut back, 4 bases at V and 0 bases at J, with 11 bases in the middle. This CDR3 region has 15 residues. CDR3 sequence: CASSIGTFSGNTIYF. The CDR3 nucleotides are TGTGCCAGCAGCATCGGGACATTCTCTGGAAACACCATATATTTT. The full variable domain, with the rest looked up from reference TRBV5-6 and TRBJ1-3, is DAGVTQSPTHLIKTRGQQVTLRCSPKSGHDTVSWYQQALGQGPQFIFQYYEEEERQRGNFPDRFSGHQFPNYSSELNVNALLLGDSALYLCASSIGTFSGNTIYFGEGSWLTVV.

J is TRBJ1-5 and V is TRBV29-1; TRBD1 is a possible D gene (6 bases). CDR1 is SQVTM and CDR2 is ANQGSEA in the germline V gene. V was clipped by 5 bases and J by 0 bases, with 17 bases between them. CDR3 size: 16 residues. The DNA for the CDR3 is TGCAGCGTTATCCTGGGGGGCGGGAATAGCAATCAGCCCCAGCATTTT. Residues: CSVILGGGNSNQPQHF.

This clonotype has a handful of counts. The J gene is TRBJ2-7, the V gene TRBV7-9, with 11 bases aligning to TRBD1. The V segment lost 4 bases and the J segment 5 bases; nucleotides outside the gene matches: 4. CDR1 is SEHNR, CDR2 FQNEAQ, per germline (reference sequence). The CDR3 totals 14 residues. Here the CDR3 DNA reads TGTGCCAGCAGCTCCGGACAGGGGGCCAACGAGCAGTACTTC. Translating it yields CASSSGQGANEQYF.

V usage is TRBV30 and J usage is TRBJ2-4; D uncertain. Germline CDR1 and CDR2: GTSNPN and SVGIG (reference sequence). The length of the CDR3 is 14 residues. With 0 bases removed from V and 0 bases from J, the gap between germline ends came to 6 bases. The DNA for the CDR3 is TGTGCCTGGAGTGTATGGGAAGCCAAAAACATTCAGTACTTC. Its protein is CAWSVWEAKNIQYF.

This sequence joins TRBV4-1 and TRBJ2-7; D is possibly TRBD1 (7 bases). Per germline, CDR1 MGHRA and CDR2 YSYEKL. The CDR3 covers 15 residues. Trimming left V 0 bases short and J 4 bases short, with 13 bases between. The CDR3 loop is CASSQEDRRGYEQYF. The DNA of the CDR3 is TGCGCCAGCAGCCAAGAGGACAGGCGGGGATACGAGCAGTACTTC.

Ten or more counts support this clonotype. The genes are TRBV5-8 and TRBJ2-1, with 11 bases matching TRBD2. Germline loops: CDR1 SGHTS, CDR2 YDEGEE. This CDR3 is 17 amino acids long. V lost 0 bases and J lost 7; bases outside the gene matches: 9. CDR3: CASSLGYLAGGENEQFF. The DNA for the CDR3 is TGTGCCAGCAGCTTGGGGTATCTAGCGGGAGGTGAAAATGAGCAGTTCTTC.

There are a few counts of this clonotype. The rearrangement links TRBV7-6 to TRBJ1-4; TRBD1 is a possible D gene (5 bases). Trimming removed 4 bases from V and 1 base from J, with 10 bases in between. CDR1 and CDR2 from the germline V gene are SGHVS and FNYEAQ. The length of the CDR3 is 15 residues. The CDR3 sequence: CASSSQRGTNEKLFF. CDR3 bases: TGTGCCAGCAGCTCACAAAGGGGAACTAATGAAAAACTGTTTTTT.

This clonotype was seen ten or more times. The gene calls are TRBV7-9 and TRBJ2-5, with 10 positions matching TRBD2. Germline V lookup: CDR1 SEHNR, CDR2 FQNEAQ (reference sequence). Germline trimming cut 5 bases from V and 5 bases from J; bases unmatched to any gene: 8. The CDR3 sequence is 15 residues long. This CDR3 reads CASSRAGGMYETQYF. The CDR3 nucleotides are TGTGCCAGCAGCCGAGCGGGGGGGATGTATGAGACCCAGTACTTC.

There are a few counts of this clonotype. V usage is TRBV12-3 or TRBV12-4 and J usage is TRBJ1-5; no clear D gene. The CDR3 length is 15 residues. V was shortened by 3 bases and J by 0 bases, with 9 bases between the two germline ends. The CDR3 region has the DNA TGTGCCAGCAGTTTTGGGTCCAATAGCAATCAGCCCCAGCATTTT. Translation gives CASSFGSNSNQPQHF.

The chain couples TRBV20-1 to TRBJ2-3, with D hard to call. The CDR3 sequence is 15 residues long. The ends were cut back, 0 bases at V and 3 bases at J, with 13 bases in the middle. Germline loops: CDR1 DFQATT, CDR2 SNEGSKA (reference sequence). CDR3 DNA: TGCAGTGCTAGAGAACCCCAGTCCGTGACAGATACGCAGTATTTT. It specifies CSAREPQSVTDTQYF.

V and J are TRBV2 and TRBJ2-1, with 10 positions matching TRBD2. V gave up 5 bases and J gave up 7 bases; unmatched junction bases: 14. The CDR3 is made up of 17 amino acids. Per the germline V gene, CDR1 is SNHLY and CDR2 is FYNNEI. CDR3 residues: CASSSLGGAGGVNEQFF. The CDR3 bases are TGTGCCAGCAGTTCACTGGGAGGAGCGGGAGGGGTTAATGAGCAGTTCTTC.